Shown below are 9 T cell receptor beta chains from a single sample sequenced in a study of Graves' ophthalmopathy and Graves' hyperthyroidism. TCR beta CDR3 regions were amplified from RNA transcripts. Scientists carried out first-round RT-PCR using HTBI primers and then a second-round multiplex PCR. TCRdb analysed the multiplex PCR reads with MiXCR anew, one entry per CDR3 protein. The sample yields over a million distinct CDR3 sequences, roughly two fifths seen once. Sequencing input: peripheral blood or thyroid tissue (not recorded which). The receptor source for this set is an adult man with Graves' hyperthyroidism.

This clonotype was detected only a few times. V gene TRBV25-1 combines with J gene TRBJ2-5, with D tentatively TRBD2 (6 bases). This CDR3 has 13 residues. Germline V CDR1 and CDR2: MGHDK, SYGVNS. Trimming left V 4 bases short and J 4 bases short, with 10 bases between. CDR3 coding DNA: TGTGCCAGCAGTGCCGATAGCGGAGAGACCCAGTACTTC. This encodes CASSADSGETQYF.

The chain is built from TRBV6-5 and TRBJ2-5; 10 bases align to TRBD2. The V gene end was trimmed by 0 bases and the J gene end by 5 bases; junction bases not matched to a gene: 12. This CDR3 contains 18 residues. Per germline, CDR1 MNHEY and CDR2 SVGAGI. The CDR3 sequence: CASSYSDVASGGSETQYF. CDR3 bases: TGTGCCAGCAGTTACTCCGACGTTGCTAGCGGGGGATCCGAGACCCAGTACTTC.

This chain uses TRBV11-2 with TRBJ2-7, with TRBD1 matching over 8 bases. Germline trimming cut 5 bases from V and 3 bases from J; bases unmatched to any gene: 9. Germline V CDR1 and CDR2: SGHAT, FQNNGV. There are 15 residues in the CDR3. The CDR3 nucleotides are TGTGCCAGCAGCCCTGCGTTGGGGACAGGCTACGAGCAGTACTTC. It yields the protein CASSPALGTGYEQYF.

The V call is TRBV19, the J call TRBJ1-1; the D is unclear. The germline gives CDR1 LNHDA, CDR2 SQIVND (reference sequence). The V gene lost 4 bases and the J gene lost 2 bases, with 11 bases spanning the gap. The CDR3 runs 14 residues. This CDR3 reads CASSTRALNTEAFF. In nucleotides, the CDR3 is TGTGCCAGTAGTACCCGGGCGTTAAACACTGAAGCTTTCTTT.

In its sample, this clonotype was seen many times. This chain links TRBV20-1 with TRBJ1-5; TRBD1 matches 7 bases. Germline assignment: CDR1 DFQATT and CDR2 SNEGSKA (reference sequence). CDR3 size: 13 residues. The V and J ends lost 4 bases and 4 bases, in that order; junction bases with no gene match: 4. CDR3 sequence (DNA): TGCAGTGCTAACCGGGACAGAAATCAGCCCCAGCATTTT. Translation gives CSANRDRNQPQHF.

This clonotype was detected ten times or more. This chain uses TRBV7-2 with TRBJ1-4, with 8 bases identical to TRBD1. The junction had 1 base not matched to a gene; V was cut back by 1 base and J by 3 bases. CDR3 length equals 15 residues. Per germline, CDR1 SGHTA and CDR2 FQGNSA. CDR3 loop: CASSLGTGPNEKLFF. The DNA for the CDR3 is TGTGCCAGCAGCTTAGGGACAGGGCCTAATGAAAAACTGTTTTTT. Based on the CDR3 plus reference TRBV7-2 and TRBJ1-4, the full variable domain is GAGVSQSPSNKVTEKGKDVELRCDPISGHTALYWYRQSLGQGLEFLIYFQGNSAPDKSGLPSDRFSAERTGGSVSTLTIQRTQQEDSAVYLCASSLGTGPNEKLFFGSGTQLSVL.

Comment on this clonotype: One base away lies a much larger clone, so this may be a sequencing read error. The chain couples TRBV7-2 to TRBJ1-5, with D perhaps TRBD1 (6 bases). Germline assignment: CDR1 SGHTA and CDR2 FQGNSA. V dropped 1 base and J dropped 0 bases, with 16 bases sitting between them. The length of the CDR3 is 18 residues. The CDR3 loop reads CASSLGTGAPLSNQPQHF. In nucleotides, the CDR3 is TGTGCCAGCAGCTTAGGGACGGGGGCCCCCCTTAGCAATCAGCCCCAGCATTTT.

In DNA form, the CDR3 reads TGTGCCAGCAGTTCCCCGGGGAATAATTCACCCCTCCACTTT. Its protein is CASSSPGNNSPLHF. This sequence joins TRBV12-3 or TRBV12-4 and TRBJ1-6; D gene ambiguous. The CDR3 length is 14 residues. V lost 4 bases, J lost 5 bases, and 9 bases lay in between.

The chain couples TRBV15 to TRBJ1-6, with no clear D. The germline V and J ends were trimmed by 3 bases and 11 bases, with 11 bases remaining between them. This CDR3 region has 13 residues. CDR1 and CDR2 from the germline V gene are LNHNV and YYDKDF (reference sequence). This CDR3 reads CATSSLGGPPLHF. The CDR3 DNA follows: TGTGCCACCAGCAGCTTAGGCGGGCCACCCCTCCACTTT.